These T cell receptor beta chains were read from a single sample in a study of CD8 T cells in ankylosing spondylitis. TCRdb recomputed calls from the 5' RACE reads with MiXCR, one row per CDR3 protein. The sample carries hundreds of thousands of distinct CDR3 sequences, roughly 26% recorded once. Sequencing input: blood, either unsorted or a sorted T cell fraction (not recorded which). These receptors originate from a male donor with ankylosing spondylitis. CDR3s include the opening cysteine and the closing phenylalanine or tryptophan. D genes are given only for firm matches. The size of a clone is reported for some rows only, either as once, few or many, or as a class for expanded clones.

D	size	V	J	CDR3	DNA
TRBD1	few	TRBV5-1	TRBJ1-1	CASSTVTGGITEAFF	TGCGCCAGCAGCACAGTTACAGGGGGCATCACTGAAGCTTTCTTT
.	few	TRBV20-1	TRBJ2-2	CSARDYSRDTGELFF	TGCAGTGCTAGAGATTATTCCCGGGACACCGGGGAGCTGTTTTTT
.	many	TRBV25-1	TRBJ1-2	CASSWTATHGYTF	TGTGCCAGCAGTTGGACAGCGACTCACGGCTACACCTTC
.	few	TRBV5-1	TRBJ2-5	CASSFRPRGETQYF	TGCGCCAGCAGCTTCCGGCCCAGAGGAGAGACCCAGTACTTC
.	few	TRBV7-2	TRBJ2-1	CASRTLYNEQFF	TGTGCCAGCAGAACCCTCTACAATGAGCAGTTCTTC
TRBD1	.	TRBV20-1	TRBJ2-7	CSAPRTGDIGEQYF	TGCAGTGCTCCTCGGACAGGGGACATCGGCGAGCAGTACTTC
.	.	TRBV29-1	TRBJ2-1	CSVGSVGSYNEQFF	TGCAGCGTTGGATCAGTGGGCTCCTACAATGAGCAGTTCTTC
.	few	TRBV15	TRBJ1-2	CATSSALFPWQGYGYTF	TGTGCCACCAGCAGCGCCTTATTCCCGTGGCAGGGATATGGCTACACCTTC
.	.	TRBV7-9	TRBJ2-5	CASSSGRWETQYF	TGTGCCAGCAGCTCAGGGAGGTGGGAGACCCAGTACTTC
TRBD2	.	TRBV24-1	TRBJ2-5	CATKASGRAEETQYF	TGTGCCACCAAGGCTAGCGGGAGGGCCGAGGAGACCCAGTACTTC
TRBD2	.	TRBV24-1	TRBJ2-1	CATSDHSGGSYNEQFF	TGTGCCACCAGTGACCATAGCGGGGGCTCCTACAATGAGCAGTTCTTC
.	.	TRBV12-3/TRBV12-4	TRBJ2-7	CASSARISSYEQYF	TGTGCCAGCAGTGCCAGGATTAGCTCCTACGAGCAGTACTTC
TRBD2	.	TRBV7-9	TRBJ2-7	CASSLAGGPEQYF	TGTGCCAGCAGCTTAGCGGGAGGGCCCGAGCAGTACTTC
.	.	TRBV7-2	TRBJ2-1	CASSPQGQSYNEQFF	TGTGCCAGCAGCCCTCAGGGTCAGTCCTACAATGAGCAGTTCTTC
.	.	TRBV18	TRBJ2-1	CATRGFSSYNEQFF	TGTGCCACCCGGGGCTTTAGCTCCTACAATGAGCAGTTCTTC
.	few	TRBV7-2	TRBJ2-7	CASSWGTGYEQYF	TGTGCCAGCAGCTGGGGTACAGGCTACGAGCAGTACTTC
.	.	TRBV21-1	TRBJ2-5	CASSNPVPREGETQYF	TGTGCCAGCAGCAACCCGGTGCCACGGGAGGGAGAGACCCAGTACTTC
.	.	TRBV7-9	TRBJ1-4	CASSLAGALGSEKLFF	TGTGCCAGCAGCTTAGCGGGGGCACTTGGGAGTGAAAAACTGTTTTTT
.	few	TRBV5-1	TRBJ2-3	CASSLDRPHTDTQYF	TGCGCCAGCAGTTTGGACAGACCCCACACAGATACGCAGTATTTT
TRBD2	few	TRBV29-1	TRBJ2-1	CSTDPSGAYNEQFF	TGCAGCACTGACCCTAGCGGGGCCTACAATGAGCAGTTCTTC
.	few	TRBV15	TRBJ1-1	CATSRDFLGRTEAFF	TGTGCCACCAGCAGAGATTTCCTGGGAAGGACTGAAGCTTTCTTT
TRBD2	few	TRBV27	TRBJ2-1	CASSGGGRRLDEQFF	TGTGCCAGCAGCGGCGGCGGGAGAAGGTTAGATGAGCAGTTCTTC
.	.	TRBV20-1	TRBJ1-1	CSSRSGATLNTEAFF	TGCAGTTCCCGATCCGGGGCCACCTTGAACACTGAAGCTTTCTTT
TRBD1	.	TRBV5-1	TRBJ1-2	CASSSDRGPLHTF	TGCGCCAGCAGCTCCGACAGGGGTCCCTTGCACACCTTC
.	.	TRBV15	TRBJ1-3	CATSRGEGNSGNTIYF	TGTGCCACCAGCAGAGGGGAGGGAAACTCTGGAAACACCATATATTTT
.	few	TRBV10-3	TRBJ2-2	CAISDSGANTGELFF	TGTGCCATCAGTGATTCTGGCGCCAACACCGGGGAGCTGTTTTTT
TRBD2	.	TRBV12-3/TRBV12-4	TRBJ2-3	CASSLESSGLDTDTQYF	TGTGCCAGCAGTTTAGAATCTAGCGGGCTGGACACAGATACGCAGTATTTT
.	few	TRBV29-1	TRBJ1-1	CSGWAGTEAFF	TGCAGCGGTTGGGCAGGGACTGAAGCTTTCTTT
TRBD1	.	TRBV12-5	TRBJ1-4	CASGLARTGGAHLATNEKLFF	TGTGCTAGTGGTTTGGCCCGGACAGGGGGCGCACACCTTGCAACTAATGAAAAACTGTTTTTT
.	.	TRBV28	TRBJ1-2	CASSFQGYYGYTF	TGTGCCAGCAGTTTTCAGGGCTACTATGGCTACACCTTC
.	.	TRBV20-1	TRBJ2-1	CSARGPSYNEQFF	TGCAGTGCTAGGGGCCCTTCCTACAATGAGCAGTTCTTC
.	.	TRBV14	TRBJ2-3	CASSQTGGVFTDTQYF	TGTGCCAGCAGCCAAACGGGCGGAGTCTTCACAGATACGCAGTATTTT
.	.	TRBV6-6	TRBJ1-4	CASSYFNEKLFF	TGTGCCAGCAGTTACTTTAATGAAAAACTGTTTTTT
TRBD2	few	TRBV20-1	TRBJ2-1	CSAVTGGLAKNNEQFF	TGCAGTGCTGTCACAGGGGGACTAGCGAAAAACAATGAGCAGTTCTTC
TRBD2	few	TRBV3-1	TRBJ2-1	CASSQVGGLRNEQFF	TGTGCCAGCAGCCAAGTGGGGGGGTTGAGGAATGAGCAGTTCTTC
.	.	TRBV5-6	TRBJ2-2	CASSRTGAGGELFF	TGTGCCAGCAGCCGGACGGGGGCCGGCGGGGAGCTGTTTTTT
TRBD1	many	TRBV29-1	TRBJ1-1	CSVGTGLNTEAFF	TGCAGCGTTGGGACAGGGCTGAACACTGAAGCTTTCTTT
.	.	TRBV3-1	TRBJ1-2	CASSQAGGPFGYTF	TGTGCCAGCAGCCAAGCAGGAGGGCCTTTTGGCTACACCTTC
.	few	TRBV5-1	TRBJ2-3	CASSLPDHTDTQYF	TGCGCCAGCAGCTTACCGGATCACACAGATACGCAGTATTTT
.	.	TRBV4-2	TRBJ1-2	CASSQDIGKANYGYTF	TGTGCCAGCAGCCAAGATATCGGCAAAGCTAACTATGGCTACACCTTC
.	.	TRBV7-6	TRBJ1-1	CASSSGHLINAFF	TGTGCCAGCAGCTCCGGACACCTTATAAACGCTTTCTTT
.	many	TRBV20-1	TRBJ1-1	CSARRLGVGVTEAFF	TGCAGTGCTAGGAGGCTCGGCGTGGGGGTCACTGAAGCTTTCTTT
TRBD2	.	TRBV11-2	TRBJ2-1	CASSLAFGLAGVNEQFF	TGTGCCAGCAGCTTAGCCTTCGGGCTAGCGGGAGTCAATGAGCAGTTCTTC
.	.	TRBV5-1	TRBJ1-5	CASSLGTPSNQPQHF	TGCGCCAGCAGCTTGGGGACGCCCAGCAATCAGCCCCAGCATTTT
TRBD2	.	TRBV24-1	TRBJ2-1	CATGRGNEQFF	TGTGCCACCGGGCGGGGGAATGAGCAGTTCTTC